A single sample gave rise to the 32 T cell receptor beta chains below, sequenced in a study of vaccination effects on CD4 cells after COVID-19. After expansion with viral peptide pools in the ViraFEST assay, antigen-specific CD4+ T cells were sequenced. Cultured cells yielded isolated CD4+ T cells after 10 days. This individual tested PCR-positive for SARS-CoV-2 infection between March and December 2020. Two doses of BNT162b2 or mRNA-1273 vaccine were administered to participants. Sequenced by immunoSEQ multiplex PCR; TCRdb stores in-frame clones only, minus some. Among about 15,000 clones listed, about 74% were seen once. No cognate antigen is known for these TCRs. The sequenced sample was CD4+ T cells from PBMCs cultured with SARS-CoV-2 spike peptides, obtained after COVID-19 vaccination. The receptors originated from a human donor who had a prior SARS-CoV-2 infection.

The chain carries TRBV2 and TRBJ2-7, with D hard to call. Germline V gives CDR1 SNHLY, CDR2 FYNNEI. This CDR3 contains 12 residues. V was trimmed by 9 bases and J by 3 bases, leaving 12 bases between them. CDR3 sequence: CASTSRNYEQYF. The CDR3 nucleotides are TGTGCCAGTACCTCCCGTAACTACGAGCAGTACTTC.

This sequence joins TRBV5-4 and TRBJ2-5, with TRBD2 matching over 10 bases. CDR1 is SGHNT, CDR2 YYREEE, per germline (reference sequence). The CDR3 extends over 14 amino acids. The V gene end was trimmed by 7 bases and the J gene end by 4 bases; junction bases not matched to a gene: 7. CDR3 region: CASGSGRGAETQYF. The CDR3 coding sequence is TGTGCCAGCGGCAGCGGGAGGGGGGCAGAGACCCAGTACTTC.

V and J are TRBV3-1 (or the pseudogene TRBV3-2) and TRBJ2-3; D gene ambiguous. CDR3 length: 12 amino acids. Per germline, CDR1 LGHDT and CDR2 YNNKEL (reference sequence). Trimming stripped 0 bases from V and 10 bases from J, with 8 bases between. CDR3 in amino acids: CASSQDLSPQYF. CDR3 nucleotide sequence: TGTGCCAGCAGCCAAGACTTAAGTCCGCAGTATTTT.

The V and J genes are TRBV7-9 and TRBJ1-5; 8 bases match TRBD1. With 5 bases clipped from V and 7 bases from J, the junction kept 7 bases outside the gene matches. The CDR3 extends over 14 amino acids. Germline-derived CDR1 and CDR2 are SEHNR and FQNEAQ (reference sequence). The CDR3 loop reads CASSRTGYGQPQHF. CDR3 nucleotides: TGTGCCAGCAGCCGGACAGGGTACGGACAGCCCCAGCATTTT. Full variable domain (outside the CDR3, taken from reference TRBV7-9 and TRBJ1-5): DTGVSQNPRHKITKRGQNVTFRCDPISEHNRLYWYRQTLGQGPEFLTYFQNEAQLEKSRLLSDRFSAERPKGSFSTLEIQRTEQGDSAMYLCASSRTGYGQPQHFGDGTRLSIL.

This chain joins TRBV28 and TRBJ1-1; the D gene is possibly TRBD1 (6 bases). The germline V gene has CDR1 MDHEN and CDR2 SYDVKM. The CDR3 length is 15 residues. V was pared by 6 bases and J by 5 bases, with 19 bases between. The CDR3: CASRLNGGRGTEAFF. CDR3 in DNA: TGTGCCAGCAGGCTTAACGGGGGCCGCGGGACTGAAGCTTTCTTT.

A single count supports this clone. V gene TRBV18 combines with J gene TRBJ1-1; D is uncertain. The germline gives CDR1 KGHSH, CDR2 LQKENI. This CDR3 is 15 amino acids long. With 6 bases removed from V and 2 bases from J, the gap between germline ends came to 16 bases. The CDR3 spells CASSPLPTDNTEAFF. DNA of the CDR3: TGTGCCAGCTCGCCCCTCCCGACGGACAACACTGAAGCTTTCTTT.

J is TRBJ2-1 and V is TRBV20-1; perhaps TRBD2 as D (5 bases). Germline values: CDR1 DFQATT, CDR2 SNEGSKA (reference sequence). V lost 7 bases and J lost 12, with 16 bases in between. The CDR3 loop spans 11 amino acids. The CDR3 reads CSGSTSYGQFF. As DNA, the CDR3 is TGCAGTGGCTCAACTAGTTATGGGCAGTTCTTC.

In this sample, this clone turned up a few times. The chain combines TRBV2 with TRBJ2-1; 8 bases fit TRBD2. The CDR3 is made up of 13 amino acids. J lost 6 bases, V lost 7 bases, and 5 bases had no gene match. Germline assignment: CDR1 SNHLY and CDR2 FYNNEI. CDR3 sequence reads: CASISGTSNEQFF. In nucleotides, the CDR3 is TGTGCCAGCATTTCCGGGACTAGCAATGAGCAGTTCTTC.

Within the sample, this clone is medium-sized. The chain couples TRBV5-6 to TRBJ1-6, with 12 bases fitting TRBD1. The V and J ends lost 4 bases and 7 bases, in that order; junction bases with no gene match: 9. This CDR3 comprises 17 residues. The V gene's germline CDR1 is SGHDT and CDR2 YYEEEE. CDR3 bases: TGTGCCAGCAGCCCTGGGACAGGGGGCCGACAAAATTCACCCCTCCACTTT. This translates into CASSPGTGGRQNSPLHF.

The chain joins TRBV5-1 to TRBJ2-2, with D tentatively TRBD1 (6 bases). Trimming removed 5 bases at V and 6 bases at J, with 17 bases between. CDR3 length: 15 residues. Germline-derived CDR1 and CDR2 are SGHRS and YFSETQ. The CDR3 DNA sequence: TGCGCCAGCAGACCCTTTACAGGGTTATCCGGGGAGCTGTTTTTT. It is translated as CASRPFTGLSGELFF.

The chain recombines TRBV5-1 with TRBJ2-1; D is perhaps TRBD1 (6 bases). The CDR3 is 15 amino acids. Per the germline V gene, CDR1 is SGHRS and CDR2 is YFSETQ. V lost 0 bases to trimming and J lost 5 bases, with 12 bases between them. As DNA, the CDR3 is TGCGCCAGCAGCTTGGGGCAGGGGATCAACAATGAGCAGTTCTTC. Protein sequence: CASSLGQGINNEQFF.

The gene calls are TRBV24-1 and TRBJ2-5, with 9 bases fitting TRBD2. V gave up 8 bases and J gave up 2 bases; unmatched junction bases: 11. This CDR3 spans 16 amino acids. Germline CDR1 is KGHDR and CDR2 is SFDVKD. This CDR3 reads CATIQPPSGEQETQYF. For the CDR3, the DNA is TGTGCCACCATTCAACCCCCTAGCGGGGAACAAGAGACCCAGTACTTC.

This rearrangement joins TRBV29-1 to TRBJ1-2; no definite D call. Germline lookup yields CDR1 SQVTM and CDR2 ANQGSEA. V shed 7 bases and J shed 0 bases, with 12 bases lying between them. There are 13 residues in the CDR3. Here the CDR3 reads CSAKPRSNYGYTF. CDR3 nucleotides: TGCAGCGCAAAGCCGAGATCTAACTATGGCTACACCTTC. Complete variable domain (other parts from reference TRBV29-1 and TRBJ1-2): SAVISQKPSRDICQRGTSLTIQCQVDSQVTMMFWYRQQPGQSLTLIATANQGSEATYESGFVIDKFPISRPNLTFSTLTVSNMSPEDSSIYLCSAKPRSNYGYTFGSGTRLTVV.

The chain is built from TRBV7-2 and TRBJ1-1, with unresolved D. CDR1 is SGHTA, CDR2 FQGNSA, per germline. Trimming pared 7 bases from V and 7 bases from J, leaving 13 bases between. This CDR3 spans 12 amino acids. In DNA, the CDR3 is TGTGCCAGCACCCGGGGTCCAGTTGAAGCTTTCTTT. Translation gives CASTRGPVEAFF.

The genes are TRBV29-1 and TRBJ2-1; 7 bases are a match to TRBD1. The CDR3 is 14 amino acids. Germline trimming cut 8 bases from V and 1 base from J; bases unmatched to any gene: 8. Germline V gene lookup returns CDR1 SQVTM and CDR2 ANQGSEA. The CDR3 bases are TGCAGCATCGTGACAGGGAAGTCCTACAATGAGCAGTTCTTC. Protein sequence: CSIVTGKSYNEQFF.

The V and J genes are TRBV24-1 and TRBJ2-7; 9 bases map to TRBD1. The length of the CDR3 is 12 residues. Per germline, CDR1 KGHDR and CDR2 SFDVKD. After removal of 5 bases from V and 6 bases from J, the junction contained 1 base not matched to a gene. The CDR3 region is CATSGQGGEQYF. CDR3 coding DNA: TGTGCCACCAGTGGACAGGGGGGCGAGCAGTACTTC.

The chain links TRBV5-6 to TRBJ2-5; no firm D call. Germline V gene data show CDR1 as SGHDT and CDR2 as YYEEEE. V was trimmed by 0 bases and J by 4 bases, leaving 4 bases between them. There are 12 residues in the CDR3. In DNA form, the CDR3 reads TGTGCCAGCAGCTTGGATCGAGAGACCCAGTACTTC. Protein product: CASSLDRETQYF. The full variable domain, with the rest looked up from reference TRBV5-6 and TRBJ2-5, is DAGVTQSPTHLIKTRGQQVTLRCSPKSGHDTVSWYQQALGQGPQFIFQYYEEEERQRGNFPDRFSGHQFPNYSSELNVNALLLGDSALYLCASSLDRETQYFGPGTRLLVL.

This sequence joins TRBV27 and TRBJ2-7, with a tentative D call TRBD1 (6 bases). This CDR3 spans 15 amino acids. Germline CDR1 reads MNHEY; CDR2 reads SMNVEV (reference sequence). The V end lost 7 bases, the J end lost 1 base, and 17 bases lay between the germline ends. The CDR3 region has the DNA TGTGCCAGCAAAGGGGTTTTAGGACAGTCCTACGAGCAGTACTTC. It is translated as CASKGVLGQSYEQYF.

V is TRBV5-6 and J is TRBJ2-5; D gene uncertain. This CDR3 spans 14 amino acids. The V gene lost 0 bases and the J gene lost 5 bases, with 11 bases spanning the gap. Germline V gives CDR1 SGHDT, CDR2 YYEEEE. CDR3 sequence: CASSLGSVVETQYF. In nucleotides, the CDR3 is TGTGCCAGCAGCTTGGGATCAGTCGTGGAGACCCAGTACTTC.

The chain uses TRBV7-9 and TRBJ2-1, with 7 bases that match TRBD1. V lost 2 bases to trimming and J lost 6 bases; unmatched junction nucleotides: 7. The CDR3 spans 15 residues. Germline V lookup: CDR1 SEHNR, CDR2 FQNEAQ (reference sequence). The CDR3 region has the DNA TGTGCCAGCAGCTTACGAGGGGGCAAAGGCAATGAGCAGTTCTTC. This gives the protein CASSLRGGKGNEQFF.

Judged by abundance, this clone is medium-sized. The chain is built from TRBV6-5 and TRBJ2-3; tentatively, D is TRBD2 (5 bases). This CDR3 contains 15 residues. Germline V CDR1 and CDR2: MNHEY, SVGAGI. V was trimmed by 3 bases and J by 0 bases, leaving 10 bases between them. CDR3 sequence: CASSYSTTSTDTQYF. CDR3 coding DNA: TGTGCCAGCAGTTATTCGACTACTAGCACAGATACGCAGTATTTT.

The chain combines TRBV19 with TRBJ1-6; 9 bases are shared with TRBD1. CDR3 length: 15 amino acids. Germline CDR1 and CDR2: LNHDA and SQIVND (reference sequence). Trimming took 7 bases from V and 10 from J; bases not matched to a gene: 11. The CDR3 nucleotides read TGTGCCAGTAACTCACCGGGACAGGGACGATCACCCCTCCACTTT. This translates into CASNSPGQGRSPLHF.

The chain carries TRBV5-4 and TRBJ2-3, with unresolved D. The germline V and J ends were trimmed by 6 bases and 3 bases, with 14 bases remaining between them. The germline gives CDR1 SGHNT, CDR2 YYREEE (reference sequence). The CDR3 extends over 14 amino acids. CDR3 loop: CASNRGSTTDTQYF. For the CDR3, the DNA is TGTGCCAGCAATCGCGGTAGCACTACAGATACGCAGTATTTT.

The genes are TRBV5-1 and TRBJ2-6, with 7 bases that match TRBD2. This CDR3 is built from 15 residues. Unmatched junction bases numbered 8, after V lost 7 bases and J lost 4 bases. Germline CDR1 reads SGHRS; CDR2 reads YFSETQ. The CDR3 coding sequence is TGCGCCAGCGGGGGGGAAGGTTCCGGGGCCAACGTCCTGACTTTC. It specifies CASGGEGSGANVLTF. Based on the CDR3 plus reference TRBV5-1 and TRBJ2-6, the full variable domain is KAGVTQTPRYLIKTRGQQVTLSCSPISGHRSVSWYQQTPGQGLQFLFEYFSETQRNKGNFPGRFSGRQFSNSRSEMNVSTLELGDSALYLCASGGEGSGANVLTFGAGSRLTVL.

The chain recombines TRBV19 with TRBJ2-3; 11 bases line up with TRBD2. Germline V CDR1 and CDR2: LNHDA, SQIVND (reference sequence). Trimming removed 3 bases from V and 8 bases from J; junction bases left unmatched: 7. The CDR3 consists of 15 residues. The CDR3 loop is CASSIGIAGGPTQYF. The CDR3 nucleotides read TGTGCCAGTAGTATTGGAATAGCGGGAGGGCCTACGCAGTATTTT.

The J gene is TRBJ2-5, the V gene TRBV29-1, with D possibly TRBD1 on 5 matching bases. Trimming removed 3 bases from V and 3 bases from J, with 8 bases in between. There are 12 residues in the CDR3. Germline V lookup: CDR1 SQVTM, CDR2 ANQGSEA. DNA for the CDR3: TGCAGCGTTGAGGGGCAAGAAGAGACCCAGTACTTC. Translating it yields CSVEGQEETQYF.

The V gene is TRBV7-8, the J gene TRBJ1-4; D may be TRBD1 (6 bases). V lost 4 bases and J lost 6, with 21 bases in between. Germline V lookup: CDR1 SGHVS, CDR2 FQNEAQ. There are 17 residues in the CDR3. The CDR3 loop is CASSSGWVGGRDEKLFF. DNA of the CDR3: TGTGCCAGCAGCTCTGGCTGGGTAGGGGGGCGAGATGAAAAACTGTTTTTT.

The chain recombines TRBV1 with TRBJ2-6; the D call in the table, TRBD1, was not verified against the DNA. TRBV1 is a recognized pseudogene. CDR3 length: 19 residues. The CDR3 sequence is CTSKRRGDRGDSGANVLTF. Here the CDR3 DNA reads TGCACCAGCAAACGTCGTGGGGACAGGGGAGACTCTGGGGCCAACGTCCTGACTTTC.

The rearrangement links TRBV7-9 to TRBJ2-7, with D uncertain. This CDR3 is built from 13 residues. The V end lost 2 bases, the J end lost 5 bases, and 10 bases lay between the germline ends. Germline V gene sequence: CDR1 SEHNR, CDR2 FQNEAQ (reference sequence). The CDR3 DNA is TGTGCCAGCAGCTTATTGGCCGTGAACGAGCAGTACTTC. This sequence encodes CASSLLAVNEQYF.

This clone is categorized as medium-sized. CDR3 DNA: TGTGCCAGCTCCTTGAGGGGGAGGGCCCCCACCGGGGAGCTGTTTTTT. Translating it yields CASSLRGRAPTGELFF. The chain is built from TRBV7-2 and TRBJ2-2, with D perhaps TRBD2 (7 bases). Germline V gene lookup returns CDR1 SGHTA and CDR2 FQGNSA. The CDR3 length is 16 residues. Deletions cut 8 bases from V and 4 bases from J, with 20 bases between.

The chain uses TRBV10-3 and TRBJ2-5; D uncertain. Trimming shortened V by 4 bases and J by 4 bases, and 16 bases separated the two germline ends. Germline values: CDR1 ENHRY, CDR2 SYGVKD. This CDR3 contains 15 residues. The CDR3 DNA is TGTGCCATCAGTGCCCTCCTGTCGCCTCCAGAGACCCAGTACTTC. It yields the protein CAISALLSPPETQYF.

This clone qualifies as medium-sized. The rearrangement uses TRBV25-1 and TRBJ2-1; no firm D call. The length of the CDR3 is 14 residues. V was trimmed by 5 bases and J by 6 bases, leaving 14 bases between them. Per the germline V gene, CDR1 is MGHDK and CDR2 is SYGVNS. The CDR3 here is CASSPDLHSNEQFF. The CDR3 bases are TGTGCCAGCAGTCCCGATTTGCATAGCAATGAGCAGTTCTTC.